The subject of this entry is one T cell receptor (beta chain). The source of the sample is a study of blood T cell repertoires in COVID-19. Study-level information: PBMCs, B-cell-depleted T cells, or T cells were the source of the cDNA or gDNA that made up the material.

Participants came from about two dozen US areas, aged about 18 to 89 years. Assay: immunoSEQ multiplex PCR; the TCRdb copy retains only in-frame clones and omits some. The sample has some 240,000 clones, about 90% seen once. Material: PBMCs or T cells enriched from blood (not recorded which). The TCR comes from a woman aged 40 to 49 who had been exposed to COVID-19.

In DNA form, the CDR3 reads TGTGCCAGCAGTTCCCCGAGGGATCGCTATGGCTACACCTTC. This gives the protein CASSSPRDRYGYTF. V usage is TRBV28 and J usage is TRBJ1-2; no definite D call. This CDR3 has 14 residues. V shed 4 bases and J shed 4 bases, with 13 bases lying between them. Germline V lookup: CDR1 MDHEN, CDR2 SYDVKM.